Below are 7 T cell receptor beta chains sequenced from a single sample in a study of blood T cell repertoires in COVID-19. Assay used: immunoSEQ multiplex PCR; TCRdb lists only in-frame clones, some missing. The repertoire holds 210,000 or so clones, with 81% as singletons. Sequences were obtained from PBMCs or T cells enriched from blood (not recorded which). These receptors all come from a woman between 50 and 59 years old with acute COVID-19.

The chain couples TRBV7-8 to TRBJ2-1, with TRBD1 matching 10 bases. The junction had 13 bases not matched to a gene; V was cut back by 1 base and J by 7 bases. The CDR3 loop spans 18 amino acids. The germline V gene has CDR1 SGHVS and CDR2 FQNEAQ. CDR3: CASSLVFHSRQGANEQFF. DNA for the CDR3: TGTGCCAGCAGCTTAGTATTCCATTCGAGACAGGGGGCAAATGAGCAGTTCTTC. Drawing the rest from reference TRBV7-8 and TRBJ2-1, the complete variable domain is GAGVSQSPRYKVAKRGQDVALRCDPISGHVSLFWYQQALGQGPEFLTYFQNEAQLDKSGLPSDRFFAERPEGSVSTLKIQRTQQEDSAVYLCASSLVFHSRQGANEQFFGPGTRLTVL.

The CDR3 coding sequence is TGTGCCATCAGTGAGTCGGGGGGTGATAATCAGCCCCAGCATTTT. Protein sequence: CAISESGGDNQPQHF. The gene calls are TRBV10-3 and TRBJ1-5, with TRBD1 as a possible D gene (5 bases). The germline V gene encodes CDR1 ENHRY and CDR2 SYGVKD. V lost 0 bases to trimming and J lost 4 bases, with 10 bases between them. This CDR3 spans 15 amino acids.

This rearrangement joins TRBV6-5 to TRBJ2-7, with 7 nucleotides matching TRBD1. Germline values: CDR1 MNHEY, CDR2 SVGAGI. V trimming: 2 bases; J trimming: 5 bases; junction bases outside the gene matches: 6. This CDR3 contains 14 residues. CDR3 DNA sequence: TGTGCCAGCAGTTACCAAGGGGGCGGTGACGAGCAGTACTTC. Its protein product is CASSYQGGGDEQYF.

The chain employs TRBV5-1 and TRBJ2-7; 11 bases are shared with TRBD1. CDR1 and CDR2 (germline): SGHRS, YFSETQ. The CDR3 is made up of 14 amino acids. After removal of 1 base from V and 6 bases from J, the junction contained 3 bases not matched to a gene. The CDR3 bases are TGCGCCAGCAGCTTGACGGGACAGGGGGGCGAGCAGTACTTC. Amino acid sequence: CASSLTGQGGEQYF.

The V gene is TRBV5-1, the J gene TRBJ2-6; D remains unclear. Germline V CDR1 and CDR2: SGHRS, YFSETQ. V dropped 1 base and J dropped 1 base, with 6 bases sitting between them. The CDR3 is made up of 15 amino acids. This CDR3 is CASSLRLSGANVLTF. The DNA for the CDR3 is TGCGCCAGCAGCTTGCGCCTATCTGGGGCCAACGTCCTGACTTTC.

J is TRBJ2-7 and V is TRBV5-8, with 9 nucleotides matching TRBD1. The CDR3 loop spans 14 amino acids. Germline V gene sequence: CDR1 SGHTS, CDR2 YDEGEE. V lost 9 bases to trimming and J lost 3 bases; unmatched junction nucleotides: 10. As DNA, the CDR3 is TGTGCCAATACAGGGGGCAGCTCCTACTACGAGCAGTACTTC. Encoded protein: CANTGGSSYYEQYF. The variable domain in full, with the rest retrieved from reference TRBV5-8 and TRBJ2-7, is EAGVTQSPTHLIKTRGQQATLRCSPISGHTSVYWYQQALGLGLQFLLWYDEGEERNRGNFPPRFSGRQFPNYSSELNVNALELEDSALYLCANTGGSSYYEQYFGPGTRLTVT.

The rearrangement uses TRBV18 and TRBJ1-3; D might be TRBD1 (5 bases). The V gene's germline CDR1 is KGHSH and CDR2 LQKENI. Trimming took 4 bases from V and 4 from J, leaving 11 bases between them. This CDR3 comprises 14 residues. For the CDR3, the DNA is TGTGCCAGCTCACTTCAGGGAACAGGAAACACCATATATTTT. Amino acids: CASSLQGTGNTIYF.